The rows below give T cell receptor beta chains drawn from one sample of a study of blood T cell repertoires in COVID-19. Profiled with immunoSEQ multiplex PCR; TCRdb holds only in-frame clones, not every one. Here the sample spans about 86,000 clones, around four fifths being singletons. Sequenced: peripheral blood. These receptors originate from a woman older than 75 with active or convalescent COVID-19. The CDR3 runs from the conserved cysteine through the conserved F or W. Fields, in order: CDR3 protein, CDR3 DNA, D gene, clone size, V gene, J gene. D genes are given only for firm matches. Some rows mark clone size as missing; the rest say once, few, many or name a class of expanded clone.

cdr3_aa: CASSHTGSQETQYF; cdr3_nt: TGTGCCAGCAGCCATACCGGGAGCCAAGAGACCCAGTACTTC; d_call: NA; clone_size: NA; v_call: TRBV7-9; j_call: TRBJ2-5
cdr3_aa: CASSQRVAGGLNNEQFF; cdr3_nt: TGCGCCAGCAGCCAAAGGGTAGCGGGAGGGCTTAACAATGAGCAGTTCTTC; d_call: TRBD2; clone_size: NA; v_call: TRBV5-1; j_call: TRBJ2-1
cdr3_aa: CASSSSGGADSPLHF; cdr3_nt: TGTGCCAGCAGTTCGAGCGGGGGCGCTGATTCACCCCTCCACTTT; d_call: NA; clone_size: NA; v_call: TRBV6-5; j_call: TRBJ1-6
cdr3_aa: CASSHRDSLSEAFF; cdr3_nt: TGTGCCAGCAGCCACCGGGACTCTCTTTCTGAAGCTTTCTTT; d_call: NA; clone_size: NA; v_call: TRBV11-3; j_call: TRBJ1-1
cdr3_aa: CASSEPGTGMNLAFF; cdr3_nt: TGTGCCAGCAGTGAACCCGGAACAGGGATGAATTTGGCTTTCTTT; d_call: NA; clone_size: NA; v_call: TRBV6-1; j_call: TRBJ1-1
cdr3_aa: CAWSGAGTGASGNTIYF; cdr3_nt: TGTGCCTGGAGTGGAGCCGGGACAGGGGCCTCTGGAAACACCATATATTTT; d_call: TRBD1; clone_size: NA; v_call: TRBV30; j_call: TRBJ1-3
cdr3_aa: CASRVDSLNTGELFF; cdr3_nt: TGCGCCAGCCGCGTTGACAGTCTGAACACCGGGGAGCTGTTTTTT; d_call: NA; clone_size: NA; v_call: TRBV5-1; j_call: TRBJ2-2
cdr3_aa: CASRPLAGRTGTQYF; cdr3_nt: TGTGCCAGCAGACCACTAGCGGGACGCACAGGGACCCAGTACTTC; d_call: TRBD2; clone_size: once; v_call: TRBV11-2; j_call: TRBJ2-5
cdr3_aa: CASSTSTNQPQHF; cdr3_nt: TGTGCCAGTAGTACCTCGACAAATCAGCCCCAGCATTTT; d_call: NA; clone_size: NA; v_call: TRBV19; j_call: TRBJ1-5
cdr3_aa: CASSLTSGGANTGELFF; cdr3_nt: TGTGCCAGCAGTTTAACTAGCGGGGGAGCTAACACCGGGGAGCTGTTTTTT; d_call: TRBD2; clone_size: NA; v_call: TRBV28; j_call: TRBJ2-2
cdr3_aa: CASSLGAGGSSYNEQFF; cdr3_nt: TGTGCCAGCAGCTTAGGGGCGGGAGGGAGCTCCTACAATGAGCAGTTCTTC; d_call: TRBD2; clone_size: NA; v_call: TRBV5-6; j_call: TRBJ2-1